What follows is one TCR beta chain and its context. No antigen is known for it. It has no much larger one-base neighbor in the sample; base qualities were not kept. TCRbeta CDR3 regions were amplified from genomic DNA by means of the immunoSEQ Assay, a bias-controlled multiplex PCR. As for how the authors treated the data: The number of nucleated cells in each sample was estimated by amplification of reference gene primers within the assay. Sequence reads were collapsed and filtered to measure the absolute abundance of every unique TCRbeta CDR3 rearrangement. For each sample, productive Simpson clonality was calculated as the square root of Simpson's diversity index over productive rearrangements. TCRdb's version of the immuneACCESS table is confined to in-frame rearrangements and falls short of the full clone set. An unresolved V gene accounts for under half of the shortfall where checked; the remainder is of unknown origin. V and J calls and clone size are copied from that table; D and trimming were computed from the DNA. The sample table holds hundreds of thousands of clones, of which roughly nine tenths were seen once. Over 3% of the sample rests with the top ten.

The data belong to a study of blood T cell repertoires in COVID-19 (dated by TCRdb to the early 2020s). Study-wide context: ImmuneRACE Cohort 3 recovered participants were defined by two consecutive negative NP/OP PCR tests, healthcare professional clearance, or symptom resolution. Samples from collaborators originated in the United States, Italy and Spain and spanned both the acute and convalescent phases of COVID-19. The material from the prospective study consisted of cDNA or gDNA derived from T cells, B-cell-depleted T cells, or PBMCs. Subjects who had been exposed to COVID-19, were actively infected with it, or had recovered from it provided the deeply sampled blood TCRbeta repertoires that made up the dataset. The repertoires were released in a freely available public database meant as a resource for research on the immune response to SARS-CoV-2. Samples came from the ongoing ImmuneRACE study (first 160 participants) plus 1,254 subjects from 6 global collaborators. Nearly every sample came with metadata listing a de-identified subject ID, COVID-19 status, age in years and sex. HLA class I and class II types, where available, came from metadata supplied by the sample provider rather than from assay-based typing.

From its cysteine to its phenylalanine, the CDR3 spans 14 amino acids. Only CDR3 DNA remains: 42 bases, in frame from the first base. Per the germline V gene, LGHNA is the CDR1 and YSLEER is the CDR2. Trimming costs V 0 bases and J 10 bases, and their ends lie 15 bases apart. In the prospective study, participants were roughly 18 to 95 years old, resided in about two dozen geographic areas of the United States, and were enrolled through a virtual design. Cohort assignment in the prospective study relied on participant-reported clinical history from a screening survey and a study questionnaire. Each participant in the prospective study had whole blood, serum and a nasopharyngeal or oropharyngeal swab collected by mobile phlebotomists. Over a roughly two-month period, participants in the prospective study had the option of providing additional blood draws and questionnaires. Prospective study blood samples were shipped either frozen or at room temperature before DNA extraction.

Here is what the overall study found, with its caveats: The amount of clinical and demographic metadata varied by source and participant and was provided uncurated.

This TCR derives from a woman aged 45 to 65 in a cohort exposed to, infected with or recovered from COVID-19 (not recorded which). The rearranged segments are TRBV4-3 and TRBJ1-2, and perhaps TRBD1 as D gene, on 5 matching bases. Source material: PBMCs or T cells enriched from blood (not recorded which). The CDR3: CASSQELWTNYYTF. The sequence in DNA is TGCGCCAGCAGCCAAGAGCTATGGACAAATTACTACACCTTC.